Given below is one TCR beta chain in context. The target antigen is unknown. TCRdb fed the reads into MiXCR, producing one record per CDR3 protein. This repertoire shows hundreds of thousands of distinct CDR3 sequences, approximately 32% found once; its top ten account for roughly 20%. Germline assignment: CDR1 MNHEY and CDR2 SMNVEV (reference sequence). Trimming took 5 bases from V and 4 from J; bases not matched to a gene: 14. This CDR3 is built from 17 residues. The sample is drawn from a study of T cell repertoires in cytomegalovirus infection. For the study at large: Signatures in public TCR beta sequences pointed to both CMV infection and matching HLA type. General study points: Using cumulative public TCR beta family frequency, the authors identified those who carried CMV together with the relevant HLA.

The sequence came from a human donor in good health (CMV status not recorded). Some clones in this sample may be carry-over from other donors' samples. The gene calls are TRBV27 and TRBJ1-1; 9 nucleotides agree with TRBD1. The sample was cultured PBMCs, taken from culture after CMV antigen stimulation. The CDR3 loop is CASSEVPGQGFGTEAFF. CDR3 nucleotides: TGTGCCAGCAGTGAGGTCCCGGGACAGGGTTTCGGCACTGAAGCTTTCTTT.